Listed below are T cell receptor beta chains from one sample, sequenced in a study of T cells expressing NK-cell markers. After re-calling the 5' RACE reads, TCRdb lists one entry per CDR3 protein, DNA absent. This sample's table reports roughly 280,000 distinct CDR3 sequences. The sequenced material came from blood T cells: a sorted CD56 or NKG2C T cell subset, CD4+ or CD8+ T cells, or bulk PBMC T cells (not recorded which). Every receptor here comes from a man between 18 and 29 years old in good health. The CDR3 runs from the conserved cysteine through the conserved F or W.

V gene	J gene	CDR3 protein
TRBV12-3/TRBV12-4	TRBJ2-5	CASSPRLPARETQYF
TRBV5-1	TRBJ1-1	CASFLGQGMNTEAFF
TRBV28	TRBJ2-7	CASSLGAPAYEQYF
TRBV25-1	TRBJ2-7	CASSQSLIYEQYF
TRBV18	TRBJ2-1	CASSPVGNEQFF
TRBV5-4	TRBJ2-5	CASSAPIGLAETQYF
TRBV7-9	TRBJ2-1	CASSRRDPNNEQFF
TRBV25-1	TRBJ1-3	CASSETGNTIYF
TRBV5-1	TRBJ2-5	CASSLVLAGIGVQETQYF
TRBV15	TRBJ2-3	CATSRGGLDTQYF
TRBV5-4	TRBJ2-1	CASSYVEWNEQFF